The 27 T cell receptor beta chains below all came from one sample that was sequenced in a study of blood T cell repertoires in COVID-19. Assay used: immunoSEQ multiplex PCR; TCRdb lists only in-frame clones, some missing. The sample lists fewer than 350,000 clones; 75% to 90% were seen once. Sequenced material: PBMCs or T cells enriched from blood (not recorded which). These receptors all stem from a man younger than 45 who had recovered from COVID-19.

CDR3 nucleotide sequence: TGTGCCAGCAGTACCCAGGGTGAAAAACTGTTTTTT. Protein product: CASSTQGEKLFF. This chain connects TRBV2 to TRBJ1-4; D might be TRBD1 (5 bases). The CDR3 is 12 residues long. V lost 5 bases and J lost 7, with 8 bases in between. From germline, CDR1 is SNHLY and CDR2 FYNNEI.

The chain couples TRBV12-3 or TRBV12-4 to TRBJ1-2; TRBD1 agrees at 10 bases. The length of the CDR3 is 13 residues. J lost 3 bases, V lost 5 bases, and 0 bases had no gene match. The DNA of the CDR3 is TGTGCCAGCAGTGGACAGGGGGACTATGGCTACACCTTC. Translating it yields CASSGQGDYGYTF.

This clone was seen more than once but under ten times. J is TRBJ2-4 and V is TRBV4-2; tentative D call: TRBD2 (6 bases). V lost 0 bases, J lost 0 bases, and 9 bases lay in between. The CDR3 contains 16 residues. Germline CDR1 and CDR2: LGHNA and YNFKEQ. The CDR3 sequence: CASSQEGGIAKNIQYF. The CDR3 DNA sequence: TGTGCCAGCAGCCAAGAGGGCGGGATAGCCAAAAACATTCAGTACTTC.

Here the CDR3 DNA reads TGTGCCAGCAGCCCAAGGGGACAGTTCGTACCACCCCTCCACTTT. Translating gives CASSPRGQFVPPLHF. The chain combines TRBV7-2 with TRBJ1-6; 7 bases map to TRBD1. Trimming at V came to 5 bases and at J to 11 bases, leaving 12 bases not matched to a gene. CDR3 size: 15 residues. Germline V gene data show CDR1 as SGHTA and CDR2 as FQGNSA.

This clone was seen once. This chain links TRBV5-5 with TRBJ1-1; possible D gene TRBD1, 5 bases. This CDR3 region has 15 residues. Germline assignment: CDR1 SGHKS and CDR2 YYEKEE (reference sequence). The V end was cut by 0 bases, the J end by 3 bases, with 12 bases between. CDR3 amino acids: CASSLDDSIYTEAFF. CDR3 sequence (DNA): TGTGCCAGCAGCTTGGATGACAGCATCTACACTGAAGCTTTCTTT.

The V call is TRBV2, the J call TRBJ1-4; D is unclear. CDR1 is SNHLY and CDR2 is FYNNEI in the germline V gene. The V end lost 6 bases, the J end lost 8 bases, and 7 bases lay between the germline ends. The CDR3 extends over 11 amino acids. In DNA, the CDR3 is TGTGCCAGCAGACGGGGAGAAAAACTGTTTTTT. It codes for CASRRGEKLFF.

This chain links TRBV5-1 with TRBJ1-4; D is perhaps TRBD1 (5 bases). With 3 bases removed from V and 2 bases from J, the gap between germline ends came to 8 bases. The CDR3 length is 14 residues. Germline CDR1 is SGHRS and CDR2 is YFSETQ. CDR3 sequence (DNA): TGCGCCAGCAGCTCAGGGAATACTAATGAAAAACTGTTTTTT. Encoded protein: CASSSGNTNEKLFF.

The chain recombines TRBV4-3 with TRBJ2-1; the D gene is possibly TRBD2 (6 bases). Trimming shortened V by 1 base and J by 6 bases, and 25 bases separated the two germline ends. This CDR3 has 19 residues. The germline CDR1 and CDR2 sequences are LGHNA and YSLEER. The CDR3 sequence is CASSQVERRLELIRNEQFF. The DNA of the CDR3 is TGCGCCAGCAGCCAAGTAGAAAGAAGACTAGAGTTAATCCGCAATGAGCAGTTCTTC.

This chain joins TRBV5-5 and TRBJ2-3, with 12 bases lining up with TRBD2. This CDR3 is built from 16 residues. CDR1 and CDR2 from the germline V gene are SGHKS and YYEKEE (reference sequence). The V segment lost 4 bases and the J segment 4 bases; nucleotides outside the gene matches: 7. The CDR3 loop is CASSPPLAGGADTQYF. DNA for the CDR3: TGTGCCAGCAGCCCCCCCCTAGCGGGGGGGGCAGATACGCAGTATTTT.

The chain links TRBV5-8 to TRBJ1-5; possibly TRBD1 for D (5 bases). Per germline, CDR1 SGHTS and CDR2 YDEGEE. Trimming shortened V by 4 bases and J by 1 base, and 9 bases separated the two germline ends. CDR3 length: 14 amino acids. The CDR3 sequence: CASSPRVSNQPQHF. DNA for the CDR3: TGTGCCAGCAGCCCCAGGGTGAGCAATCAGCCCCAGCATTTT.

The genes are TRBV27 and TRBJ1-1, with 8 bases identical to TRBD1. This CDR3 is 15 amino acids long. Trimming took 6 bases from V and 2 from J; bases not matched to a gene: 8. The V gene's germline CDR1 is MNHEY and CDR2 SMNVEV (reference sequence). The CDR3 here is CASRRTGTGNTEAFF. In DNA form, the CDR3 reads TGTGCCAGCAGGCGAACCGGGACAGGTAACACTGAAGCTTTCTTT.

CDR3 region: CASSQEGGRAINTIYF. In DNA, the CDR3 is TGCGCCAGCAGCCAAGAAGGGGGCAGGGCTATCAACACCATATATTTT. This chain joins TRBV4-3 and TRBJ1-3; 7 bases agree with TRBD1. The V gene's germline CDR1 is LGHNA and CDR2 YSLEER. V lost 0 bases to trimming and J lost 7 bases; unmatched junction nucleotides: 9. This CDR3 comprises 16 residues.

V usage is TRBV27 and J usage is TRBJ1-5; a weak D match, TRBD1 (5 bases). This CDR3 is 14 amino acids long. The germline V and J ends were trimmed by 6 bases and 3 bases, with 12 bases remaining between them. The V gene's germline CDR1 is MNHEY and CDR2 SMNVEV (reference sequence). CDR3 sequence: CASSPRGTNQPQHF. The CDR3 bases are TGTGCCAGCAGCCCAAGGGGCACCAATCAGCCCCAGCATTTT.

V is TRBV4-2 and J is TRBJ1-1, with 7 bases lining up with TRBD1. Germline values: CDR1 LGHNA, CDR2 YNFKEQ. The V gene end was trimmed by 2 bases and the J gene end by 1 base; junction bases not matched to a gene: 1. The CDR3 has 14 residues. DNA of the CDR3: TGTGCCAGCAGCCAACGGACAGGGAACACTGAAGCTTTCTTT. It codes for CASSQRTGNTEAFF.

The chain carries TRBV5-4 and TRBJ1-2; unclear D gene. Trimming cost V 3 bases and J 7 bases, with 10 bases left between them. The CDR3 covers 12 residues. Germline V gene sequence: CDR1 SGHNT, CDR2 YYREEE (reference sequence). CDR3 nucleotide sequence: TGTGCCAGCAGCTGGGAGGTGGGTGGCTACACCTTC. It yields the protein CASSWEVGGYTF.

The chain carries TRBV19 and TRBJ1-1; D is ambiguous. The CDR3 has 15 residues. Trimming stripped 3 bases from V and 5 bases from J, with 16 bases between. Germline lookup yields CDR1 LNHDA and CDR2 SQIVND (reference sequence). The CDR3 coding sequence is TGTGCCAGTAGTATCTACGCCGCTCGGGAGACTGAAGCTTTCTTT. Residues: CASSIYAARETEAFF.

This clone was seen a handful of times. V is TRBV30 and J is TRBJ1-6; 7 nucleotides agree with TRBD1. With 3 bases clipped from V and 10 bases from J, the junction kept 9 bases outside the gene matches. Germline V CDR1 and CDR2: GTSNPN, SVGIG (reference sequence). This CDR3 comprises 14 residues. CDR3: CAWRRDSGGSPLHF. As DNA, the CDR3 is TGTGCCTGGAGACGGGACAGCGGCGGATCACCCCTCCACTTT.

The chain is built from TRBV5-6 and TRBJ1-1; D possibly corresponds to TRBD1 (5 bases). Germline CDR1 reads SGHDT; CDR2 reads YYEEEE. CDR3 size: 14 residues. With 4 bases removed from V and 11 bases from J, the gap between germline ends came to 21 bases. This chain's CDR3 is CASSTLGGNSNAFF. For the CDR3, the DNA is TGTGCCAGCAGCACCCTTGGGGGGAACTCGAACGCTTTCTTT.

This sequence joins TRBV10-3 and TRBJ2-3; D may be TRBD1 (5 bases). The CDR3 runs to 15 residues. V was pared by 7 bases and J by 6 bases, with 20 bases between. Per the germline V gene, CDR1 is ENHRY and CDR2 is SYGVKD. The CDR3 DNA is TGTGCCATCAAAAGGGGCACCACCTACGATGATACGCAGTATTTT. It encodes CAIKRGTTYDDTQYF.

This clone was seen just once. V is TRBV3-1 (or the pseudogene TRBV3-2) and J is TRBJ2-5, with D possibly matching TRBD2 (7 bases). V was cut by 0 bases and J by 1 base, with 15 bases left in between. In germline, CDR1 is LGHDT, CDR2 YNNKEL (reference sequence). The CDR3 extends over 17 amino acids. CDR3 amino acids: CASSQDGAGALQETQYF. As DNA, the CDR3 is TGTGCCAGCAGCCAAGATGGGGCGGGGGCCCTCCAAGAGACCCAGTACTTC.

The CDR3 sequence: CASSTKVRGSSYNEQFF. In DNA form, the CDR3 reads TGTGCCAGCAGCACAAAGGTCCGGGGGAGCTCCTACAATGAGCAGTTCTTC. The chain uses TRBV11-2 and TRBJ2-1; possibly TRBD2 for D (6 bases). Trimming cost V 5 bases and J 0 bases, with 17 bases left between them. CDR1 is SGHAT and CDR2 is FQNNGV in the germline V gene. CDR3 size: 17 residues.

In its sample, this clone was seen a few times. This same CDR3 is encoded by further DNA sequences in the sample. The chain has TRBV3-1 (or the pseudogene TRBV3-2) and TRBJ1-2; D is unclear. Germline CDR1 reads LGHDT; CDR2 reads YNNKEL (reference sequence). V lost 0 bases to trimming and J lost 1 base, with 3 bases between them. The CDR3 spans 13 residues. Here the CDR3 DNA reads TGTGCCAGCAGCCAAGACAGTAACTATGGCTACACCTTC. Amino acid sequence: CASSQDSNYGYTF.

This sequence joins TRBV6-5 and TRBJ1-1; D ambiguous. Trimming shortened V by 5 bases and J by 4 bases, and 11 bases separated the two germline ends. There are 13 residues in the CDR3. CDR1 MNHEY and CDR2 SVGAGI come from the germline V gene. DNA for the CDR3: TGTGCCAGCAGTAATCCCGGAGGCACTGAAGCTTTCTTT. Amino acid sequence: CASSNPGGTEAFF.

V gene TRBV4-3 combines with J gene TRBJ1-3; D call uncertain. This CDR3 is 17 amino acids long. Germline assignment: CDR1 LGHNA and CDR2 YSLEER. Between the trimmed V and J ends, which lost 2 bases and 3 bases, there was a span of 17 bases. The CDR3 coding sequence is TGCGCCAGCAGCCAAAGAAGGTCGGGGTCTTATGGAAACACCATATATTTT. It is translated as CASSQRRSGSYGNTIYF.

In this sample, this clone turned up once. This chain uses TRBV5-1 with TRBJ2-1; 7 nucleotides match TRBD1. CDR1 is SGHRS and CDR2 is YFSETQ in the germline V gene. CDR3 length equals 15 residues. The J segment lost 4 bases and the V segment lost 3 bases, leaving 7 bases of the junction unmatched. CDR3 sequence reads: CASSSGQTNYNEQFF. As DNA, the CDR3 is TGCGCCAGCAGCTCGGGACAGACTAATTACAATGAGCAGTTCTTC.

V and J are TRBV25-1 and TRBJ1-2; 11 bases map to TRBD1. Germline CDR1 and CDR2: MGHDK and SYGVNS. This CDR3 has 15 residues. Trimming removed 4 bases from V and 2 bases from J; junction bases left unmatched: 3. The CDR3 sequence is CASSARDRGNYGYTF. In DNA form, the CDR3 reads TGTGCCAGCAGTGCCCGGGACAGGGGGAACTATGGCTACACCTTC.

The chain combines TRBV5-1 with TRBJ2-3, with 9 bases aligning to TRBD1. Germline values: CDR1 SGHRS, CDR2 YFSETQ. V shed 3 bases, J shed 5 bases, and the junction held 4 bases outside the gene matches. The CDR3 covers 14 residues. CDR3 sequence (DNA): TGCGCCAGCAGCTCCGGACAGGGGAGAGATACGCAGTATTTT. Protein: CASSSGQGRDTQYF. The entire variable domain, with the rest obtained from reference TRBV5-1 and TRBJ2-3, is as follows: KAGVTQTPRYLIKTRGQQVTLSCSPISGHRSVSWYQQTPGQGLQFLFEYFSETQRNKGNFPGRFSGRQFSNSRSEMNVSTLELGDSALYLCASSSGQGRDTQYFGPGTRLTVL.